This T cell receptor beta chain comes out of a study of cytomegalovirus exposure and HLA in healthy donors (dated by TCRdb to the late 2010s). With regard to the full study: An earlier analysis of 587 of the donors reported about 300 Gb of sequence data and 90 million to 120 million unique TCR beta sequences obtained from roughly 170 million T cells. Roughly 300 gigabases of sequencing data and approximately 91 million unique TCR sequences made up an early release that covered several hundred HLA-typed donors. Of the 300 to 450 genotyped donors, approximately 80% fell in the genetic ancestry cluster associated with self-reported Caucasian donors. The study aimed to test whether cataloging public T cell receptors could reveal signatures of past pathogen exposure. The T cell repertoires of some 670 subjects were profiled by immunosequencing and related to cytomegalovirus serostatus. In addition to the first cohort of roughly 700 subjects, a separate validation cohort of under 150 different subjects was used. The study combined high-throughput TCR immunosequencing, statistical association of individual TCRs with disease status, and machine learning to predict cytomegalovirus infection status. A later analysis re-examined previously published TCR beta repertoires from around 670 donors and added high-resolution HLA genotyping to investigate patterns of TCR occurrence. The later analysis used no new phenotypic data to find candidate immune exposures, relying instead on TCR beta sequences and their occurrence across donors. In an earlier analysis of 587 of the donors, high-throughput TCR beta sequencing was used to judge whether each TCR beta V gene segment behaved as functional or pseudogenic. Donor age, sex, ethnicity and CMV serostatus were compiled alongside the repertoire data. Genome-wide SNP genotypes for about 55% of the 666 donors were used in a later genetic analysis, which treated that subset as a discovery cohort. All discovery cohort repertoires had been generated on a single sequencing platform. Class I and class II HLA loci were covered by the typing at four-digit resolution. Typing coverage varied by locus: about 620-640 donors for A, B, C, DRB1 and DQB1; 500 to 550 for DQA1; about 600 for DPA1; approximately 490 for DPB1. Roughly five DR-DQ haplotypes were treated as single units for association and clustering because of strong linkage in the cohort. Across approximately 420 genotyped donors of the cohort, an average of roughly 250,000 unique TCR beta nucleotide sequences per donor were sequenced, and around 20% of those sequences were non-productive. Beyond this particular receptor, the publication reports: Because some donors lacked HLA typing at each locus, the association tests relied only on the typed subset. A later analysis found that most CMV-associated TCR beta chains appeared HLA-restricted, with HLA associations seemingly driven largely by CMV exposure. Strong co-occurrence of HLA alleles, especially DR and DQ, made assigning TCR associations to individual alleles difficult. Most TCR sequences were seen in very few donors, while some public TCRs were found in many individuals. In an earlier analysis of about 600 of the donors, most TCR beta V segments appeared in productive rearrangements about 87% or about 30% of the time, broadly matching IMGT annotations. Some IMGT-functional V segments, including TRBV6-2 and TRBV6-3, could not be told apart with the 87-base-pair reads, so those segments were excluded. In a later analysis, several top co-occurrence clusters were reported to appear linked to parvovirus B19, influenza, CMV and Epstein-Barr virus. The authors suggested that the approach could potentially be extended to other disease states and immunological phenotypes. Sequencing depth was assumed to be roughly uniform across donors in the presence/absence analyses, though that assumption may not hold. A later genetic analysis reported fewer N-insertions in productive TCRs among donors in an Asian-associated ancestry cluster than the roughly 690-donor mean. A later analysis associated 15,000 or so TCR beta sequences with specific HLA alleles at a false discovery rate of 0.05. The classifier was reported to diagnose cytomegalovirus status with high specificity and sensitivity in both the original and validation cohorts. Because counts were too low, about 18 rarely observed V segments, including chromosome 9 orphons, were excluded from the earlier analysis of 500 to 700 of the donors. Linkage disequilibrium might explain the correlated functional status among segregating V segments, but an unknown experimental factor could not be excluded. The sequencing pipeline was judged likely to have produced a cluster of highly shared sequence variants as a technical artifact. V-gene and J-gene trimming of TCR beta chains was associated with a missense DCLRE1C variant in a later genetic analysis, and the association was replicated in an independent cohort. In a later analysis, the rate of TCR association differed among HLA loci, with DRB1 alleles having the most associated TCRs and HLA-C alleles having the fewest. Only TCR beta chains were sequenced in this cohort, and the absence of alpha or paired-chain data limited detectable features. The study listed approximately 150 TCR beta chains as associated with cytomegalovirus. A few of the identified cytomegalovirus-associated TCR beta chains were confirmed in vitro to be specific for cytomegalovirus antigens. CMV serostatus was the only immune exposure information available for the cohort. In a later analysis, HLA-associated TCR beta chains were found to be more clonally expanded and to have lower generation probabilities than equally common non-associated chains. A further reported finding was that TCR beta sequences accurately predicted the HLA-A and HLA-B alleles for most subjects in the first cohort.

In total, 666 healthy bone marrow donors made up the cohort. All cohort members were sampled while nominally healthy, although unrecorded immune exposures were likely present. The donor was CMV seropositive and was included in the group of some 290 seropositive cohort members. Every donor gave a peripheral blood sample, and the peripheral blood mononuclear cells from that sample were used for TCR beta sequencing. Genomic DNA was extracted from the blood cell samples with the Qiagen DNeasy Blood Extraction Kit. According to the germline V gene, CDR1 reads SGHRS and CDR2 reads YFSETQ. The CDR3 goes from the cysteine to the phenylalanine over 17 residues. Left in the record is the CDR3 DNA by itself, 51 bases read in frame from the first base. The V end gives up 5 bases and the J end 1 base, leaving 9 bases in the junction not matched to a gene. Details on this clone: No antigen is known for it. No much larger clonotype is one base removed from it; base qualities were not supplied.

The library was built by means of the immunoSEQ multiplex PCR assay. For the multiplex PCR, a mixture combining 60 forward primers for TCR Vbeta segments and 13 reverse primers for TCR Jbeta segments was used. The CDR3 region of rearranged TCR beta genes was amplified from genomic DNA by a multiplex PCR assay. On the Illumina HiSeq System, the amplified TCR beta libraries were sequenced as 87-base-pair reads. As for the original processing: A later analysis tallied 80 million to 95 million unique TCR beta chains across the roughly 610 repertoires, and some 10 million of those chains were shared by two or more donors. Raw reads were error-corrected and collapsed into unique sequences by a nearest-neighbor algorithm in which closely related sequences were merged to remove PCR and sequencing errors. To assign V, D and J gene segments, CDR3 sequences were aligned to IMGT reference sequences. For a sequence to be retained, a match of at least six nucleotides to both a V gene segment and a J gene segment was required. A rearrangement counted as productive if the CDR3 had no stop codons and remained in frame with V and J, and every other rearrangement counted as non-productive. Following IMGT convention, CDR3 was defined as the stretch from the second conserved V-encoded cysteine to the conserved J-encoded phenylalanine. The earlier analysis of 550 to 650 of the donors excluded any sequence lacking an unambiguous match to a single V gene segment. An earlier analysis of several hundred of the donors called V segments functional above 56.7% productive rearrangements and segregating when the between-donor standard deviation exceeded 5%. A statistical classification framework was built to diagnose cytomegalovirus status from the catalog of TCR beta chain sequences. A later analysis assigned V and J genes by comparing TCR nucleotide sequences with IMGT/GENE-DB human TR gene sequences. A later analysis assigned CDR3 sequences and most-parsimonious VDJ recombination scenarios with the TCRdist pipeline. In a later analysis, every TCR beta chain was defined by the combination of its CDR3 amino acid sequence and its V-gene family, and reads without a unique V-gene family were dropped. As a way to deal with suspected cross-contamination and a sequencing artifact, a later analysis dropped hundreds of nucleotide sequences that were highly shared and had low generation probability. A later analysis calculated a clonal expansion index for each public chain from normalized within-repertoire ranks of inferred template counts. Generation probabilities in a later analysis came from a VDJ recombination model fitted to out-of-frame rearrangements, and those results were checked against IGoR. A later analysis scored TCR-TCR, TCR-HLA and TCR-CMV co-occurrence with hypergeometric tests, applying a repertoire-size bias correction to TCR pairs. To estimate false discovery rates, a later analysis permuted the HLA or CMV assignments 20 times. In a later analysis, co-occurring TCRs were grouped with DBSCAN, and TCRdist sequence similarity was added when clustering was performed within HLA-allele-positive subsets. Repertoires with fewer than 30,000 or more than 120,000 public chains, plus five repertoires with anomalous nucleotide sharing, were excluded from co-occurrence clustering. TCRdb's version of the immuneACCESS table is confined to in-frame rearrangements and falls short of the full clone set. An unresolved V gene accounts for under half of the shortfall where checked; the remainder is of unknown origin. V and J calls and clone size are as listed in that table; D and trimming were resolved from the DNA. The sample table lists 200,000 to 300,000 clones, 82% of them with a count of one. Over 5% of the sample is held by the ten biggest clonotypes.

The clonotype was recovered from a woman in her thirties or forties in good health and CMV-seropositive. This chain joins TRBV5-1 to TRBJ2-6; 7 middle bases align to TRBD1. Sequencing was done on a sample of PBMCs. The CDR3 corresponds to CASSLGTASSGANVLTF. The sequenced DNA: TGCGCCAGCAGTCTCGGGACAGCGTCATCTGGGGCCAACGTCCTGACTTTC.